A single T cell receptor (beta chain) is shown here with its context. Amplification yielded TCR beta CDR3 regions, with RNA transcripts as the source. When the TCR CDR3 underwent first-round RT-PCR, the HTBI primer set was used. TCRdb ran MiXCR on the multiplex PCR reads and lists one entry per CDR3 protein. The sample includes about 290,000 distinct CDR3 sequences, approximately 17% of them seen just once. This record comes from a study of T cells in Graves' hyperthyroidism and ophthalmopathy. PBMCs stemmed from over 7.5 ml fresh peripheral blood. The CDR3 consists of 14 residues. The V gene's germline CDR1 is KGHDR and CDR2 SFDVKD. Trimming removed 4 bases at V and 5 bases at J, with 14 bases between.

This sequence was found in a man aged 30-40 years with Graves' hyperthyroidism. The sequencing sample was made of blood. The chain links TRBV24-1 to TRBJ2-7; tentatively, D is TRBD1 (8 bases). CDR3 in amino acids: CATSDGQGGNEQYF. The CDR3 DNA sequence: TGTGCCACCAGTGACGGACAGGGAGGGAACGAGCAGTACTTC.